The 26 T cell receptor beta chains given below trace back to one sample, sequenced in a study of regulatory T cells in long-lasting Graves disease. Time point given: persistent/refractory GD, antithyroid drugs over 5 years with positive TRAb. PBMC-derived RNA was used for the TCR library. In building TCR beta libraries, iRepertoire HTBI primers were used together with Arm-PCR of CDR3 regions. TCRdb processed the multiplex PCR reads anew with MiXCR; each CDR3 protein has one entry. The sample comprises 650,000 to 850,000 distinct CDR3 sequences, roughly 30% of which are singletons, and roughly 40% rests with the top ten. Here the sequenced sample was peripheral blood mononuclear cells (PBMCs), taken when the disease was refractory, from a patient treated with antithyroid drugs. These receptors all come from a female donor with Graves disease.

This chain joins TRBV7-6 and TRBJ1-5; TRBD1 agrees at 7 bases. Unmatched junction bases numbered 10, after V lost 5 bases and J lost 0 bases. Germline-derived CDR1 and CDR2 are SGHVS and FNYEAQ. This CDR3 contains 17 residues. The CDR3 region is CASSRHRGGDSNQPQHF. Written as DNA, the CDR3 is TGTGCCAGCAGCCGACACAGGGGAGGGGATAGCAATCAGCCCCAGCATTTT.

This clonotype has only a few counts. The J gene is TRBJ2-2, the V gene TRBV12-3 or TRBV12-4; 12 nucleotides match TRBD2. CDR3 size: 16 residues. The trim removed 4 bases at V and 4 bases at J, leaving 4 bases unmatched. CDR3 sequence reads: CASSSLAGGLTGELFF. CDR3 coding DNA: TGTGCCAGCAGTTCACTAGCGGGAGGACTCACCGGGGAGCTGTTTTTT.

This clonotype was detected only a few times. This chain links TRBV15 with TRBJ1-1; D gene unclear. Germline assignment: CDR1 LNHNV and CDR2 YYDKDF (reference sequence). This CDR3 has 14 residues. With 2 bases removed from V and 1 base from J, the gap between germline ends came to 8 bases. CDR3 in amino acids: CATSRQLPNTEAFF. CDR3 DNA: TGTGCCACCAGCAGACAGTTACCGAACACTGAAGCTTTCTTT.

About this clonotype: This may come from a read error, since a much larger clone is one base off. The CDR3 sequence: CASSEDREAGVPTGELFF. The CDR3 coding sequence is TGTGCCAGCAGTGAAGACAGGGAAGCGGGAGTCCCAACCGGGGAGCTGTTTTTT. The J gene is TRBJ2-2, the V gene TRBV2, with TRBD2 matching 8 bases. The CDR3 is 18 amino acids. V lost 1 base and J lost 5; bases outside the gene matches: 12. Germline V gene sequence: CDR1 SNHLY, CDR2 FYNNEI.

This clonotype came up once. The rearrangement links TRBV5-1 to TRBJ1-5; TRBD1 is a possible D gene (5 bases). The CDR3 spans 14 residues. Germline V gene sequence: CDR1 SGHRS, CDR2 YFSETQ. Trimming took 4 bases from V and 5 from J, leaving 13 bases between them. The CDR3 DNA reads as TGCGCCAGCAGCCCGAACACAGGTGATCAGCCCCAGCATTTT. Translating it yields CASSPNTGDQPQHF.

This clonotype was seen a few times. The chain carries TRBV7-3 and TRBJ1-2; no clear D. Germline values: CDR1 SGHTA, CDR2 FQGTGA. CDR3 length: 11 amino acids. The V and J ends lost 5 bases and 11 bases respectively, with 12 bases between them. CDR3 region: CASSTGPEYTF. CDR3 coding DNA: TGTGCCAGCAGCACGGGCCCTGAATACACCTTC.

In regard to this clonotype: An end of the junction differs from the germline gene, which may be a read error. This rearrangement joins TRBV9 to TRBJ2-5; maybe TRBD2 (6 bases). The CDR3 spans 15 residues. Per germline, CDR1 SGDLS and CDR2 YYNGEE. The CDR3, as DNA: TGTGCCAACAGCGTAGCACCGGGAGTCGTGGAGACCCAGTACTTC. It specifies CANSVAPGVVETQYF.

This clonotype was seen at least ten times. The chain joins TRBV3-1 to TRBJ1-1; possibly TRBD1 for D (6 bases). Per the germline V gene, CDR1 is LGHDT and CDR2 is YNNKEL (reference sequence). V was trimmed by 3 bases and J by 4 bases, leaving 9 bases between them. CDR3 length equals 13 residues. CDR3 protein: CASSQGASTEAFF. The DNA for the CDR3 is TGTGCCAGCAGCCAGGGGGCCAGCACTGAAGCTTTCTTT.

This chain connects TRBV29-1 to TRBJ1-1; D gene uncertain. In germline, CDR1 is SQVTM, CDR2 ANQGSEA. The CDR3 contains 11 residues. Trimming took off 4 bases at V and 0 bases at J, with 3 bases between the two ends. Written as DNA, the CDR3 is TGCAGCGTTGCTTTGAACACTGAAGCTTTCTTT. Translating it yields CSVALNTEAFF.

The gene calls are TRBV7-9 and TRBJ1-1, with TRBD1 as a possible D gene (6 bases). The CDR3 extends over 16 amino acids. CDR1 is SEHNR and CDR2 is FQNEAQ in the germline V gene (reference sequence). Trimming cost V 5 bases and J 0 bases, with 16 bases left between them. The CDR3 sequence is CASSPNRERVNTEAFF. In DNA form, the CDR3 reads TGTGCCAGCAGCCCGAACAGGGAAAGGGTGAACACTGAAGCTTTCTTT.

This clonotype has just a few counts. The chain links TRBV15 to TRBJ2-5; D possibly corresponds to TRBD2 (5 bases). CDR1 LNHNV and CDR2 YYDKDF come from the germline V gene (reference sequence). The CDR3 is 14 residues long. Trimming removed 5 bases at V and 4 bases at J, with 14 bases between. The CDR3 DNA reads TGTGCCACCAGCGGCGGGTCCTCTGGAGAGACCCAGTACTTC. This encodes CATSGGSSGETQYF.

The V and J genes are TRBV2 and TRBJ1-5; weak D call: TRBD1 (6 bases). CDR1 and CDR2 from the germline V gene are SNHLY and FYNNEI. Trimming removed 7 bases from V and 4 bases from J, with 20 bases in between. The CDR3 is 16 residues long. The CDR3 region is CASTREATGINQPQHF. The CDR3 nucleotides are TGTGCCAGCACCAGGGAAGCGACAGGAATTAATCAGCCCCAGCATTTT.

This clonotype was counted many times. This chain links TRBV29-1 with TRBJ1-2, with a weak D call TRBD1 (5 bases). The CDR3 has 13 residues. Trimming removed 3 bases at V and 9 bases at J, with 17 bases between. Looked up from germline, CDR1 is SQVTM and CDR2 is ANQGSEA. This CDR3 reads CSVDRGREESYTF. CDR3 bases: TGCAGCGTTGACCGTGGCAGGGAAGAGAGCTACACCTTC. Supplemented by reference TRBV29-1 and TRBJ1-2, the full variable domain reads SAVISQKPSRDICQRGTSLTIQCQVDSQVTMMFWYRQQPGQSLTLIATANQGSEATYESGFVIDKFPISRPNLTFSTLTVSNMSPEDSSIYLCSVDRGREESYTFGSGTRLTVV.

As concerns this clonotype: Sequence at one end of the junction differs from germline and may be a read error. The chain couples TRBV18 to TRBJ2-5; D may be TRBD2 (6 bases). The CDR3 sequence is 13 residues long. CDR1 and CDR2 (germline): KGHSH, LQKENI. CDR3 region: CASPPIRGETQYF. The DNA for the CDR3 is TGTGCCAGCCCACCAATACGGGGGGAGACCCAGTACTTC.

This clonotype appeared a few times. V is TRBV12-3 or TRBV12-4 and J is TRBJ2-2; 7 bases are a match to TRBD1. With V trimmed by 4 bases and J by 2 bases, 4 bases remained unmatched. The CDR3 is 15 residues long. The CDR3 DNA is TGTGCCAGCAGTTCCCGGGACAGAAACACCGGGGAGCTGTTTTTT. Its protein product is CASSSRDRNTGELFF.

The CDR3 here is CASSLSGTGDEKLFF. The CDR3 DNA follows: TGCGCCAGCAGCTTGTCCGGGACAGGGGATGAAAAACTGTTTTTT. The genes are TRBV5-1 and TRBJ1-4, with 10 bases matching TRBD1. Losses at the gene ends were 1 base for V and 6 bases for J; bases not matched to a gene: 3. Germline values: CDR1 SGHRS, CDR2 YFSETQ. The CDR3 contains 15 residues.

V is TRBV6-2 or TRBV6-3 and J is TRBJ2-7; D is unresolved. The CDR3 contains 14 residues. CDR1 is MNHEY, CDR2 SVGEGT, per germline. The V end was cut by 2 bases, the J end by 5 bases, with 13 bases between. The CDR3 is CASSYLGLRNEQYF. CDR3 coding DNA: TGTGCCAGCAGTTACCTGGGCTTGAGAAACGAGCAGTACTTC.

This clonotype was seen a handful of times. The CDR3: CSAVTGNYGYTF. The CDR3 nucleotides are TGCAGTGCTGTCACAGGGAACTATGGCTACACCTTC. The chain employs TRBV20-1 and TRBJ1-2, with D possibly being TRBD1 (6 bases). CDR3 size: 12 residues. The germline V gene encodes CDR1 DFQATT and CDR2 SNEGSKA (reference sequence). Trimming shortened V by 5 bases and J by 2 bases, and 9 bases separated the two germline ends.

V and J are TRBV20-1 and TRBJ1-5, with unresolved D. V lost 1 base to trimming and J lost 7 bases, with 5 bases between them. The CDR3 covers 11 residues. Germline assignment: CDR1 DFQATT and CDR2 SNEGSKA (reference sequence). CDR3 in amino acids: CSARGGQPQHF. The CDR3 coding sequence is TGCAGTGCTAGAGGGGGACAGCCCCAGCATTTT.

There are many counts of this clonotype. The gene calls are TRBV12-3 or TRBV12-4 and TRBJ1-2, with 9 bases aligning to TRBD1. This CDR3 is 18 amino acids long. V shed 5 bases and J 0 bases; nucleotides not matched to a gene: 13. For the CDR3, the DNA is TGTGCCAGCAGTCTTGGGACAGGGAATACTCAAGCTAACTATGGCTACACCTTC. Its translation: CASSLGTGNTQANYGYTF.

The gene calls are TRBV14 and TRBJ1-6; 9 bases fit TRBD1. With 2 bases clipped from V and 3 bases from J, the junction kept 2 bases outside the gene matches. Germline assignment: CDR1 SGHDN and CDR2 FVKESK. The CDR3 sequence is 16 residues long. The CDR3 DNA follows: TGTGCCAGCAGCCAACGACAGGGGGACTATAATTCACCCCTCCACTTT. This codes for CASSQRQGDYNSPLHF.

The genes are TRBV5-1 and TRBJ1-1; TRBD1 matches at 7 bases. The germline CDR1 and CDR2 sequences are SGHRS and YFSETQ. The CDR3 runs 14 residues. J gave up 11 bases and V 0 bases, and 10 bases lay outside the gene matches. The CDR3 is CASSLETGPYGAFF. The CDR3 coding sequence is TGCGCCAGCAGCTTGGAGACAGGGCCCTATGGGGCTTTCTTT.

There are many counts of this clonotype. The rearrangement uses TRBV28 and TRBJ1-1; no clear D. The germline gives CDR1 MDHEN, CDR2 SYDVKM. Trimming pared 4 bases from V and 7 bases from J, leaving 25 bases between. The length of the CDR3 is 17 residues. The DNA for the CDR3 is TGTGCCAGCAGTTCCCCGGGATTACCCCCTGAAGTCGGTGAAGCTTTCTTT. Translation gives CASSSPGLPPEVGEAFF.

The J gene is TRBJ2-6, the V gene TRBV7-9; possibly TRBD1 or TRBD2 for D (5 bases each). Germline V gives CDR1 SEHNR, CDR2 FQNEAQ (reference sequence). Between the trimmed V and J ends, which lost 1 base and 0 bases, there was a span of 16 bases. The CDR3 is made up of 19 amino acids. The CDR3, as DNA: TGTGCCAGCAGCTTAGATTGGGGTCGGGGCTCCTCTGGGGCCAACGTCCTGACTTTC. It translates to CASSLDWGRGSSGANVLTF.

Remarks on this clonotype: A much larger clonotype is one base distant, so this may be a read error. The chain recombines TRBV12-3 or TRBV12-4 with TRBJ2-1, with 8 bases that match TRBD2. The J call may be wrong; the DNA end is better matched by TRBJ2-5. The CDR3 loop spans 16 amino acids. The chain's CDR3 is CAGSKLAVAHRETQYF. As DNA, the CDR3 is TGTGCCGGCAGCAAACTAGCGGTCGCCCATCGGGAGACCCAGTACTTC.

This clonotype has a handful of counts. This chain connects TRBV7-9 to TRBJ2-3, with D unclear. The assigned J gene may be wrong: the sequence end matches TRBJ2-5 better. CDR1 is SEHNR and CDR2 is FQNEAQ in the germline V gene (reference sequence). The CDR3 runs to 15 residues. CDR3 loop: CASRPYNGQRETQYF. CDR3 DNA sequence: TGTGCCAGCAGACCCTACAACGGGCAAAGGGAGACCCAGTACTTC.